The 2 T cell receptor beta chains below were found in one sample sequenced in a study of control samples from healthy donors and cancer patients. The table came from immunoSEQ multiplex PCR; TCRdb's copy has only in-frame clones and leaves some out. The table includes about 140,000 clones, 90% to 95% detected once. The specimen sequenced was blood. The source is a man aged 40-49 years in good health.

DNA of the CDR3: TGTGCCAGCAGCCGGCAGGGAGGCCGGGAGCTGTTTTTT. It specifies CASSRQGGRELFF. The chain recombines TRBV14 with TRBJ2-2; D perhaps matches TRBD2 (6 bases). This CDR3 has 13 residues. Deletions cut 4 bases from V and 9 bases from J, with 12 bases between. The germline V gene encodes CDR1 SGHDN and CDR2 FVKESK.

V is TRBV19 and J is TRBJ1-5; 8 nucleotides align to TRBD1. Germline-derived CDR1 and CDR2 are LNHDA and SQIVND (reference sequence). The CDR3 covers 18 residues. V dropped 5 bases and J dropped 4; count of bases not matched to a gene: 16. The CDR3 protein is CASSAERQGPTFNQPQHF. CDR3 in DNA: TGTGCCAGTAGTGCAGAACGACAGGGGCCTACTTTTAATCAGCCCCAGCATTTT.